A selection of T cell receptor beta chains follows, all from one sample in a study of neurological immune-mediated disorders. TCRdb re-analysed the 5' RACE reads in MiXCR, keeping a single row per CDR3 protein. The sample yields roughly 13,000 distinct CDR3 sequences, roughly a tenth seen once. Sequences were obtained from PBMCs. The receptors here all came from a woman aged 40 to 49 in good health. CDR3s include the opening cysteine and the closing phenylalanine or tryptophan. Each record gives: D gene, V gene, J gene, clone size, CDR3 protein, CDR3 DNA. The D gene is left open where the match is weak. Part of the rows lack a size; the others show once, few, many or a class for expanded clones.

.	TRBV28	TRBJ1-5	.	CASSFLGGTNQPQHF	TGTGCCAGCAGTTTTTTGGGTGGGACCAATCAGCCCCAGCATTTT
TRBD1	TRBV5-1	TRBJ2-4	many	CASSSLVGQGTNIQYF	TGCGCCAGCAGTTCACTTGTGGGACAGGGGACAAACATTCAGTACTTC
.	TRBV20-1	TRBJ1-4	.	CSARDWTQKLFF	TGCAGTGCTAGAGATTGGACCCAAAAACTGTTTTTT
TRBD1	TRBV12-3/TRBV12-4	TRBJ1-2	many	CASNSQGRNYGYTF	TGTGCCAGCAACTCACAGGGGCGCAACTATGGCTACACCTTC
.	TRBV20-1	TRBJ2-7	many	CSGEDLYEQYF	TGCAGTGGGGAGGATTTATACGAGCAGTACTTC
TRBD1	TRBV5-1	TRBJ2-1	many	CASKDRGRGRYNEQFF	TGCGCCAGCAAGGACAGGGGCAGAGGGAGGTACAATGAGCAGTTCTTC
.	TRBV5-1	TRBJ2-3	many	CASSSMEGYNTDTQYF	TGCGCCAGCAGCTCTATGGAGGGGTATAACACAGATACGCAGTATTTT
.	TRBV29-1	TRBJ2-3	.	CSVEEWTGTDTQYF	TGCAGCGTTGAAGAGTGGACAGGCACAGATACGCAGTATTTT
.	TRBV20-1	TRBJ2-2	many	CSAPKVTGELFF	TGCAGTGCCCCAAAAGTCACCGGGGAGCTGTTTTTT
.	TRBV6-5	TRBJ2-7	many	CASSPDGPPYEQYF	TGTGCCAGCAGTCCCGACGGACCTCCCTACGAGCAGTACTTC
.	TRBV9	TRBJ2-3	medium-sized	CASSVDGTDTQYF	TGTGCCAGCAGCGTAGACGGCACAGATACGCAGTATTTT
TRBD1	TRBV7-2	TRBJ2-1	many	CASSQGQGAEFF	TGTGCCAGCAGCCAGGGACAGGGGGCTGAGTTCTTC
.	TRBV20-1	TRBJ1-2	many	CSAHWGPGSYTF	TGCAGTGCTCACTGGGGCCCGGGTAGCTACACCTTC
TRBD1	TRBV20-1	TRBJ1-2	many	CSARDRTNYGYTF	TGCAGTGCTAGGGACAGGACTAACTATGGCTACACCTTC
.	TRBV20-1	TRBJ2-7	many	CSAIPRYSKAYEQYF	TGCAGTGCCATCCCCCGATATAGTAAAGCCTACGAGCAGTACTTC
.	TRBV6-2/TRBV6-3	TRBJ2-1	many	CASTLQGREQFF	TGTGCCAGCACCTTACAGGGTCGGGAGCAGTTCTTC
TRBD1	TRBV20-1	TRBJ2-5	few	CSAMFRTGEETQYF	TGCAGTGCTATGTTTCGGACAGGGGAAGAGACCCAGTACTTC
TRBD2	TRBV10-3	TRBJ2-2	many	CAISEPPGTSTFPGELFF	TGTGCCATCAGTGAGCCGCCAGGGACTAGCACTTTTCCCGGGGAGCTGTTTTTT
.	TRBV20-1	TRBJ2-3	many	CSARPRGGQVDTQYF	TGCAGTGCTCGTCCCAGGGGGGGGCAGGTAGATACGCAGTATTTT
TRBD2	TRBV28	TRBJ2-5	.	CASSTRAGAHQETQYF	TGTGCCAGCAGCACGAGAGCGGGAGCCCACCAAGAGACCCAGTACTTC
.	TRBV4-1	TRBJ1-5	.	CASSQGWGMGNQPQHF	TGCGCCAGCAGCCAAGGATGGGGAATGGGCAATCAGCCCCAGCATTTT
.	TRBV6-2/TRBV6-3	TRBJ2-7	many	CASRVSYEQYF	TGTGCCAGCAGGGTCTCCTACGAGCAGTACTTC
.	TRBV10-3	TRBJ1-1	many	CAISESIGGTNTEAFF	TGTGCCATCAGTGAGTCTATTGGGGGTACAAACACTGAAGCTTTCTTT
.	TRBV5-1	TRBJ2-7	many	CASSLDEFPTAYEQYF	TGCGCCAGCAGCTTGGATGAGTTTCCAACCGCCTACGAGCAGTACTTC
TRBD2	TRBV7-2	TRBJ2-2	.	CASSSPSGGRGELFF	TGTGCCAGCAGCTCGCCCTCAGGCGGGAGGGGGGAGCTGTTTTTT
TRBD2	TRBV5-1	TRBJ2-1	many	CASTGQGGSSYNEQFF	TGCGCCAGCACAGGGCAAGGCGGGAGCTCCTACAATGAGCAGTTCTTC
TRBD1	TRBV20-1	TRBJ2-1	large	CSASKQGVIASYNEQFF	TGCAGTGCTAGTAAGCAGGGGGTTATAGCCTCCTACAATGAGCAGTTCTTC
TRBD2	TRBV7-9	TRBJ2-1	many	CASSSTSGGPFNEQFF	TGTGCCAGCAGCTCGACTAGCGGGGGGCCTTTCAATGAGCAGTTCTTC
.	TRBV12-3/TRBV12-4	TRBJ2-6	many	CASRRGSGANVLTF	TGTGCCAGCAGGCGGGGCTCCGGGGCCAACGTCCTGACTTTC
.	TRBV5-1	TRBJ2-1	many	CASSLEQAGGFEQFF	TGCGCCAGCAGCTTGGAACAAGCGGGTGGTTTTGAGCAGTTCTTC
.	TRBV11-2	TRBJ2-1	many	CASSFRTGPSGGEQFF	TGTGCCAGCAGCTTTCGGACCGGCCCTAGTGGGGGTGAGCAGTTCTTC
.	TRBV20-1	TRBJ1-1	medium-sized	CSARRGTDTEAFF	TGCAGTGCCCGGAGGGGAACGGACACTGAAGCTTTCTTT
.	TRBV3-1	TRBJ1-6	many	CASSQGRGSPRSPLHF	TGTGCCAGCAGCCAAGGACGCGGCAGCCCACGGTCACCCCTCCACTTT
TRBD2	TRBV12-3/TRBV12-4	TRBJ2-1	medium-sized	CASSFGGVSSYNEQFF	TGTGCCAGCAGTTTTGGGGGGGTGAGCTCCTACAATGAGCAGTTCTTC
.	TRBV12-3/TRBV12-4	TRBJ1-6	medium-sized	CASRPGRNYNSPLHF	TGTGCCAGCAGACCTGGACGGAACTATAATTCACCCCTCCACTTT
.	TRBV20-1	TRBJ2-1	many	CSARDLSVQFF	TGCAGTGCTAGAGATCTAAGCGTGCAGTTCTTC
.	TRBV10-3	TRBJ2-2	medium-sized	CAIRAQANTGELFF	TGTGCCATCAGGGCGCAGGCGAACACCGGGGAGCTGTTTTTT
.	TRBV5-1	TRBJ1-6	many	CASSLALGDNSPLHF	TGCGCCAGCAGCTTGGCCCTCGGGGACAATTCACCCCTCCACTTT
.	TRBV7-7	TRBJ1-3	many	CASSLLDSPILYF	TGTGCTAGCAGCTTACTCGACAGTCCAATTTTGTATTTT
TRBD1	TRBV2	TRBJ2-7	many	CASSAGQGGYEQYF	TGTGCCAGCAGTGCCGGACAGGGGGGATACGAGCAGTACTTC